This TCR beta chain came from a study of vaccination effects on CD4 cells after COVID-19. ViraFEST assay sequencing came after antigen-specific CD4+ T cells were expanded with viral peptide pools. Culture lasted over 9 days before CD4+ T cell isolation. Each vaccine recipient was nucleocapsid antibody negative and had no prior SARS-CoV-2 infection. It was with approximately 10 IU/ml IL-2 and 10 ug/ml peptides that under 2.5 million PBMC per well were cultured. Researchers swapped half the medium for IL-2 medium on both days 3 and 7. For this clone: Its antigen remains unidentified.

This CDR3 is 16 amino acids long. Per germline, CDR1 SGDLS and CDR2 YYNGEE. J lost 3 bases, V lost 4 bases, and 8 bases had no gene match. The repertoire was sequenced with immunoSEQ multiplex PCR; TCRdb's copy has only in-frame clones and lacks some. The repertoire consists of roughly 45,000 clones, with about 80% occurring once and the leading ten covering under 14%. This chain joins TRBV9 and TRBJ1-5; 9 bases map to TRBD1. The source was CD4+ T cells from PBMCs cultured with SARS-CoV-2 spike peptides, collected before COVID-19 vaccination. This TCR was recovered from a human donor who received a COVID-19 vaccine. CDR3 sequence: CASSPSDRGDNQPQHF. DNA of the CDR3: TGTGCCAGCAGCCCATCGGACAGGGGCGACAATCAGCCCCAGCATTTT.